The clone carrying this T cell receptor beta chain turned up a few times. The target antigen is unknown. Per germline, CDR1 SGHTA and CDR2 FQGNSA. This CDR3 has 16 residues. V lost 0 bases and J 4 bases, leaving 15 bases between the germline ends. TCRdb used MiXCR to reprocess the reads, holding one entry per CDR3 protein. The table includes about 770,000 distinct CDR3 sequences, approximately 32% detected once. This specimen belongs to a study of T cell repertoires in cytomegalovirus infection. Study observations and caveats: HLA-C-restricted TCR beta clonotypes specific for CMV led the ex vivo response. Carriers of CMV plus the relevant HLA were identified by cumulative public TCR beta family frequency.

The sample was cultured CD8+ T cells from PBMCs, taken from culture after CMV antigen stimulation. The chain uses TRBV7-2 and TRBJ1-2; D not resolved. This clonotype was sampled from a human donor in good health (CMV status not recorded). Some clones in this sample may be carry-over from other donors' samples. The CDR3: CASSLAAKGRAYGYTF. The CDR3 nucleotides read TGTGCCAGCAGCTTAGCGGCTAAAGGACGGGCCTATGGCTACACCTTC.